This T cell receptor (beta chain) was profiled in a study of shared clonotypes between healthy human individuals. The protocol was immunoSEQ multiplex PCR, while the TCRdb copy is restricted to in-frame clones and leaves out a portion. The data contain approximately 2.4 million clones, roughly 95% of them singletons. The V end lost 5 bases, the J end lost 2 bases, and 9 bases lay between the germline ends. Germline V gene sequence: CDR1 MNHNY, CDR2 SVGAGI (reference sequence). The CDR3 is 13 residues long. Investigators divided CD4+ cells into CD45RA+ naive and CD45RA-negative memory subsets. This chain connects TRBV6-6 to TRBJ2-5; D gene unclear. The sample taken for sequencing was naive CD4+ T cells sorted from blood. The subset here: CD45RA+ positively selected. This clonotype was obtained from a man aged 18 to 29 in good health. CDR3 protein: CASSRRTQETQYF. Here the CDR3 DNA reads TGTGCCAGCAGTCGCCGAACTCAAGAGACCCAGTACTTC.